The 12 T cell receptor beta chains below come from one sample, sequenced in a study of T cell repertoires in cytomegalovirus infection. TCRdb re-analysed the reads in MiXCR, keeping a single row per CDR3 protein. The sample lists about 400,000 distinct CDR3 sequences, less than 20% seen once, with approximately 8% in the top ten. The specimen was PBMCs. These receptors came from a human donor in good health (CMV status not recorded). Some clones in this sample may be carry-over from other donors' samples.

This clonotype showed up just a few times. V usage is TRBV5-1 and J usage is TRBJ1-1; perhaps TRBD1 as D (5 bases). This CDR3 contains 13 residues. The V gene's germline CDR1 is SGHRS and CDR2 YFSETQ. The V gene lost 6 bases and the J gene lost 1 base, with 10 bases spanning the gap. CDR3 coding DNA: TGCGCCAGCAACCTCCAGGGGAACACTGAAGCTTTCTTT. It codes for CASNLQGNTEAFF. Full variable domain (missing parts from reference TRBV5-1 and TRBJ1-1): KAGVTQTPRYLIKTRGQQVTLSCSPISGHRSVSWYQQTPGQGLQFLFEYFSETQRNKGNFPGRFSGRQFSNSRSEMNVSTLELGDSALYLCASNLQGNTEAFFGQGTRLTVV.

This clonotype was seen only once. V is TRBV5-4 and J is TRBJ1-2; the D gene is possibly TRBD1 (6 bases). The CDR3 contains 15 residues. V lost 1 base, J lost 2 bases, and 12 bases lay in between. Germline V gene sequence: CDR1 SGHNT, CDR2 YYREEE (reference sequence). The CDR3 here is CASSLRATGNYGYTF. CDR3 nucleotides: TGTGCCAGCAGCTTGCGTGCGACAGGAAACTATGGCTACACCTTC.

The J gene is TRBJ1-4, the V gene TRBV5-6; no firm D call. The CDR3 loop spans 15 amino acids. Germline CDR1 is SGHDT and CDR2 is YYEEEE. V lost 4 bases and J lost 3, with 13 bases in between. In DNA form, the CDR3 reads TGTGCCAGCAGCCCGCCGGGCAGATCTAATGAAAAACTGTTTTTT. Translated, it gives CASSPPGRSNEKLFF.

The rearrangement links TRBV20-1 to TRBJ2-3; D remains ambiguous. Germline values: CDR1 DFQATT, CDR2 SNEGSKA (reference sequence). V was shortened by 1 base and J by 0 bases, with 5 bases between the two germline ends. CDR3 length: 13 residues. CDR3 region: CSARGQSTDTQYF. The CDR3 DNA reads TGCAGTGCTAGAGGGCAAAGCACAGATACGCAGTATTTT.

This clonotype came up many times. This sequence joins TRBV7-2 and TRBJ2-2; 9 nucleotides agree with TRBD2. V lost 4 bases, J lost 1 base, and 7 bases stayed unmatched. CDR1 is SGHTA and CDR2 is FQGNSA in the germline V gene. This CDR3 comprises 17 residues. CDR3 bases: TGTGCCAGCAGCTCCGCTCTAGCGGGAAGGAACACCGGGGAGCTGTTTTTT. Translation gives CASSSALAGRNTGELFF. Filled out from reference TRBV7-2 and TRBJ2-2, the complete variable domain reads GAGVSQSPSNKVTEKGKDVELRCDPISGHTALYWYRQSLGQGLEFLIYFQGNSAPDKSGLPSDRFSAERTGGSVSTLTIQRTQQEDSAVYLCASSSALAGRNTGELFFGEGSRLTVL.

The rearrangement joins TRBV5-4 to TRBJ2-1, with D hard to call. This CDR3 has 14 amino acids. Germline V gives CDR1 SGHNT, CDR2 YYREEE (reference sequence). With 0 bases removed from V and 5 bases from J, the gap between germline ends came to 9 bases. The chain's CDR3 is CASSLGARDNEQFF. In DNA, the CDR3 is TGTGCCAGCAGCTTGGGGGCCCGAGACAATGAGCAGTTCTTC.

This clonotype showed up many times. The J gene is TRBJ1-2, the V gene TRBV19; no reliable D call. In germline, CDR1 is LNHDA, CDR2 SQIVND (reference sequence). Deletions cut 4 bases from V and 4 bases from J, with 19 bases between. This CDR3 is 16 amino acids long. The CDR3 DNA is TGTGCCAGTAGTACCCAAGCCGACGCACGATTCTATGGCTACACCTTC. Protein sequence: CASSTQADARFYGYTF.

This chain connects TRBV7-6 to TRBJ2-3, with TRBD2 matching over 15 bases. The CDR3 runs to 17 residues. The V gene's germline CDR1 is SGHVS and CDR2 FNYEAQ. Trimming took 4 bases from V and 4 from J; bases not matched to a gene: 6. Here the CDR3 reads CASSSGLAGGHPDTQYF. For the CDR3, the DNA is TGTGCCAGCAGCTCCGGACTAGCGGGAGGGCACCCAGATACGCAGTATTTT. The complete variable domain, with remaining parts taken from reference TRBV7-6 and TRBJ2-3, reads GAGVSQSPRYKVTKRGQDVALRCDPISGHVSLYWYRQALGQGPEFLTYFNYEAQQDKSGLPNDRFSAERPEGSISTLTIQRTEQRDSAMYRCASSSGLAGGHPDTQYFGPGTRLTVL.

The rearrangement links TRBV4-1 to TRBJ1-6; D is unresolved. Germline lookup yields CDR1 MGHRA and CDR2 YSYEKL. CDR3 length: 18 amino acids. The V end was cut by 0 bases, the J end by 5 bases, with 17 bases between. CDR3 DNA sequence: TGCGCCAGCAGCCAAGATCAACTGTCGGGGTCGGATAATTCACCCCTCCACTTT. The encoded protein is CASSQDQLSGSDNSPLHF.

The table lists this clonotype with many counts. This chain's CDR3 is CASSPEDTYEQYF. The CDR3 coding sequence is TGTGCCAGCAGCCCAGAGGACACCTACGAGCAGTACTTC. The chain recombines TRBV7-9 with TRBJ2-7, with D perhaps matching TRBD1 (5 bases). Germline CDR1 is SEHNR and CDR2 is FQNEAQ (reference sequence). Trimming left V 5 bases short and J 2 bases short, with 10 bases between. This CDR3 region has 13 residues.

The chain joins TRBV29-1 to TRBJ2-5; maybe TRBD2 (5 bases). The germline CDR1 and CDR2 sequences are SQVTM and ANQGSEA. Trimming left V 7 bases short and J 5 bases short, with 8 bases between. This CDR3 contains 10 residues. CDR3: CSGGEETQYF. The CDR3, as DNA: TGCAGCGGTGGGGAGGAGACCCAGTACTTC.

This clonotype was counted many times. The chain joins TRBV6-1 to TRBJ1-5; 8 bases match TRBD1. V dropped 6 bases and J dropped 7; count of bases not matched to a gene: 11. CDR3 size: 15 residues. Germline V CDR1 and CDR2: MNHNS, SASEGT. The chain's CDR3 is CASSPGQGRNQPQHF. The CDR3 nucleotides are TGTGCCAGCAGCCCCGGACAGGGTCGGAACCAGCCCCAGCATTTT.